This T cell receptor beta chain was sequenced in a study of cytomegalovirus exposure and HLA in healthy donors. Whole-study context: The 120 validation repertoires used the same platform as the approximately 670 first-cohort repertoires (as reported by a later analysis). Overall study findings and caveats: First-cohort TCR clusters were later found to tend to co-occur in the approximately 120 validation repertoires.

The table came from immunoSEQ multiplex PCR; TCRdb's copy has only in-frame clones and leaves some out. The table has over 100,000 clones, 89% seen once. CDR1 is LGHNT, CDR2 FRNRAP, per germline. This CDR3 has 15 amino acids. Trimming removed 7 bases from V and 4 bases from J; junction bases left unmatched: 9. A remark on this clone: Its antigen remains unidentified.

Input material: PBMCs. V usage is TRBV12-5 and J usage is TRBJ2-3; 9 positions match TRBD1. The origin of this receptor is a man aged 25 to 40 in good health and CMV-seronegative. The DNA for the CDR3 is TGTGCTAGTGCCTCGGGACAGGGCGGATCAGATACGCAGTATTTT. Residues: CASASGQGGSDTQYF.